The 23 T cell receptor beta chains presented below share a single source sample, sequenced in a study of blood T cell repertoires in COVID-19. Clones were read by immunoSEQ multiplex PCR, and TCRdb kept only the in-frame ones, dropping some. The sample holds about 230,000 clones, about 85% seen once. Source material: peripheral blood. The origin of the receptors is an elderly woman with acute or convalescent COVID-19.

This rearrangement joins TRBV5-1 to TRBJ2-7; D might be TRBD2 (7 bases). Germline loops: CDR1 SGHRS, CDR2 YFSETQ. CDR3 length equals 17 residues. The V end was cut by 2 bases, the J end by 5 bases, with 23 bases between. DNA of the CDR3: TGCGCCAGCAGCTTAGAGCCCTCGGGGGGCCTCTACGACGAGCAGTACTTC. It codes for CASSLEPSGGLYDEQYF.

V and J are TRBV28 and TRBJ2-3, with 9 positions matching TRBD2. Germline V gene sequence: CDR1 MDHEN, CDR2 SYDVKM. This CDR3 spans 14 amino acids. V trimming: 8 bases; J trimming: 10 bases; junction bases outside the gene matches: 13. This chain's CDR3 is CASRSAGGPVAQYF. CDR3 coding DNA: TGTGCCAGCCGTAGCGCGGGAGGGCCCGTCGCGCAGTATTTT.

This chain joins TRBV7-3 and TRBJ1-5, with D perhaps matching TRBD1 (5 bases). This CDR3 spans 15 amino acids. The germline V gene has CDR1 SGHTA and CDR2 FQGTGA. Trimming removed 2 bases from V and 0 bases from J, with 8 bases in between. The CDR3: CASSLLGGSNQPQHF. DNA of the CDR3: TGTGCCAGCAGCTTACTGGGGGGTAGCAATCAGCCCCAGCATTTT.

The gene calls are TRBV6-1 and TRBJ2-3, with 7 positions matching TRBD2. From germline, CDR1 is MNHNS and CDR2 SASEGT. With 6 bases clipped from V and 3 bases from J, the junction kept 6 bases outside the gene matches. This CDR3 region has 14 residues. The CDR3 sequence: CASRFVGGTDTQYF. DNA of the CDR3: TGTGCCAGCAGATTTGTGGGAGGGACAGATACGCAGTATTTT.

The chain carries TRBV6-6 and TRBJ1-5; a weak D match, TRBD1 (5 bases). The CDR3 is made up of 12 amino acids. Germline loops: CDR1 MNHNY, CDR2 SVGAGI (reference sequence). Trimming took 4 bases from V and 5 from J, leaving 6 bases between them. As DNA, the CDR3 is TGTGCCAGCAGTTGGGGGGATCAGCCCCAGCATTTT. Protein sequence: CASSWGDQPQHF.

This clone appeared a few times. This chain joins TRBV6-5 and TRBJ2-7, with 8 bases lining up with TRBD1. The CDR3 consists of 13 residues. The germline V gene has CDR1 MNHEY and CDR2 SVGAGI. The V segment lost 7 bases and the J segment 2 bases; nucleotides outside the gene matches: 4. The CDR3 nucleotides read TGTGCCAGCACCGACAGGGGCGCCTACGAGCAGTACTTC. Translated, it gives CASTDRGAYEQYF.

The V gene is TRBV7-2, the J gene TRBJ2-2; the match to TRBD2 covers 14 bases. V dropped 4 bases and J dropped 6; count of bases not matched to a gene: 13. This CDR3 has 19 residues. In germline, CDR1 is SGHTA, CDR2 FQGNSA. The CDR3 bases are TGTGCCAGCAGCTCCCCCGGGTTGACTAGCGGGAGGGCGGCCGGGGAGCTGTTTTTT. Its protein product is CASSSPGLTSGRAAGELFF.

The chain is built from TRBV28 and TRBJ1-3; D remains unclear. This CDR3 contains 13 residues. The ends were cut back, 3 bases at V and 4 bases at J, with 7 bases in the middle. CDR1 is MDHEN, CDR2 SYDVKM, per germline. The CDR3, as DNA: TGTGCCAGCAGTTTCGGGATCGGAAACACCATATATTTT. It encodes CASSFGIGNTIYF.

The V call is TRBV10-1, the J call TRBJ1-6; D is uncertain. V lost 4 bases and J 0 bases, leaving 19 bases between the germline ends. This CDR3 region has 19 residues. Germline CDR1 reads WNHNN; CDR2 reads SYGVQD (reference sequence). CDR3 in DNA: TGCGCCAGCAGTGTACTAAGGCCAGTTCCTAGCTCCTATAATTCACCCCTCCACTTT. This gives the protein CASSVLRPVPSSYNSPLHF.

The chain has TRBV10-3 and TRBJ2-3, with a tentative D call TRBD2 (6 bases). Germline V gene data show CDR1 as ENHRY and CDR2 as SYGVKD. The CDR3 has 14 residues. Trimming cost V 6 bases and J 0 bases, with 10 bases left between them. Written as DNA, the CDR3 is TGTGCCATCAGGGACGGGACTAGCACAGATACGCAGTATTTT. It encodes CAIRDGTSTDTQYF.

CDR3 nucleotides: TGTGCCAGCAGCTCAGGACAGGGGGATGATGAGCAGTTCTTC. This translates into CASSSGQGDDEQFF. The chain is built from TRBV5-4 and TRBJ2-1; 10 nucleotides agree with TRBD1. Germline lookup yields CDR1 SGHNT and CDR2 YYREEE (reference sequence). This CDR3 region has 14 residues. J was trimmed by 8 bases and V by 3 bases; bases with no gene match: 5.

The CDR3 nucleotides are TGCAGTGCTGGAAGACAGGGACTCCACTTT. This translates into CSAGRQGLHF. V gene TRBV20-1 combines with J gene TRBJ1-6, with 7 bases lining up with TRBD1. Trimming took 5 bases from V and 16 from J; bases not matched to a gene: 5. Germline-derived CDR1 and CDR2 are DFQATT and SNEGSKA (reference sequence). CDR3 length: 10 amino acids.

The chain is built from TRBV7-9 and TRBJ2-7; D may be TRBD2 (5 bases). The CDR3 sequence is 13 residues long. Germline values: CDR1 SEHNR, CDR2 FQNEAQ (reference sequence). Trimming took off 0 bases at V and 2 bases at J, with 5 bases between the two ends. The CDR3 bases are TGTGCCAGCAGCTTAGCCGGGACCTACGAGCAGTACTTC. As protein: CASSLAGTYEQYF.

CDR3 region: CASTTQGNTEAFF. The CDR3 bases are TGTGCCAGCACCACACAGGGGAACACTGAAGCTTTCTTT. This chain uses TRBV6-6 with TRBJ1-1; D possibly corresponds to TRBD1 (6 bases). This CDR3 is 13 amino acids long. Germline V lookup: CDR1 MNHNY, CDR2 SVGAGI (reference sequence). V lost 7 bases to trimming and J lost 1 base, with 10 bases between them.

This sequence joins TRBV2 and TRBJ2-5, with TRBD2 matching over 7 bases. This CDR3 region has 14 residues. V lost 11 bases and J lost 1; bases outside the gene matches: 10. Germline CDR1 reads SNHLY; CDR2 reads FYNNEI. The CDR3 protein is CARAGASGQETQYF. The CDR3 bases are TGTGCCCGGGCCGGGGCTAGCGGCCAAGAGACCCAGTACTTC. Looking up the rest from reference TRBV2 and TRBJ2-5 gives the full variable domain: EPEVTQTPSHQVTQMGQEVILRCVPISNHLYFYWYRQILGQKVEFLVSFYNNEISEKSEIFDDQFSVERPDGSNFTLKIRSTKLEDSAMYFCARAGASGQETQYFGPGTRLLVL.

The chain recombines TRBV5-1 with TRBJ2-4; tentatively, D is TRBD2 (6 bases). The CDR3 covers 14 residues. V dropped 3 bases and J dropped 1 base, with 8 bases sitting between them. Germline CDR1 SGHRS, CDR2 YFSETQ. The CDR3 reads CASSSGAAKNIQYF. CDR3 coding DNA: TGCGCCAGCAGCTCGGGAGCGGCCAAAAACATTCAGTACTTC.

In this sample, this clone turned up a few times. The gene calls are TRBV23-1 and TRBJ1-2, with 7 nucleotides matching TRBD1. TRBV23-1 is designated an ORF whose function remains uncertain. The CDR3 consists of 18 residues. J lost 2 bases, V lost 0 bases, and 12 bases had no gene match. CDR3 region: CASSQSGDRLLENYGYTF. CDR3 DNA: TGCGCCAGCAGTCAATCGGGGGACAGACTTCTGGAGAACTATGGCTACACCTTC.

The J gene is TRBJ2-4, the V gene TRBV11-2; D gene unclear. V lost 2 bases to trimming and J lost 9 bases, with 14 bases between them. Germline V gene sequence: CDR1 SGHAT, CDR2 FQNNGV. The CDR3 extends over 14 amino acids. In DNA, the CDR3 is TGTGCCAGCAGCTTACAGCAGGCTTCTATCATTCAGTACTTC. Translation gives CASSLQQASIIQYF.

V and J are TRBV30 and TRBJ1-4; 7 nucleotides line up with TRBD1. The CDR3 is made up of 14 amino acids. Germline values: CDR1 GTSNPN, CDR2 SVGIG (reference sequence). The V and J ends lost 1 base and 8 bases, in that order; junction bases with no gene match: 7. The CDR3 region has the DNA TGTGCCTGGAGTGCCGGGACAGAGGGCGAAAAACTGTTTTTT. Its translation: CAWSAGTEGEKLFF. The full variable domain, in which reference TRBV30 and TRBJ1-4 provide the parts outside the CDR3, is SQTIHQWPATLVQPVGSPLSLECTVEGTSNPNLYWYRQAAGRGLQLLFYSVGIGQISSEVPQNLSASRPQDRQFILSSKKLLLSDSGFYLCAWSAGTEGEKLFFGSGTQLSVL.

V gene TRBV21-1 combines with J gene TRBJ1-5. TRBV21-1 has pseudogene status. The CDR3 is made up of 14 amino acids. The CDR3 DNA follows: TGTGCCAGCAGCCCCGGGGGGAGGAATCAGCCCCAGCATTTT. Its translation is CASSPGGRNQPQHF.

V and J are TRBV5-1 and TRBJ1-6, with 7 positions matching TRBD1. The trim removed 0 bases at V and 7 bases at J, leaving 4 bases unmatched. The CDR3 totals 15 residues. Per the germline V gene, CDR1 is SGHRS and CDR2 is YFSETQ. The DNA of the CDR3 is TGCGCCAGCAGCTTGGACAGGGGCGTGAATTCACCCCTCCACTTT. Amino acid sequence: CASSLDRGVNSPLHF.

The CDR3 sequence: CASSVAGQGAYEQYF. The CDR3, as DNA: TGTGCCAGCAGCGTAGCCGGACAGGGCGCCTACGAGCAGTACTTC. The chain joins TRBV9 to TRBJ2-7, with TRBD1 identical over 8 bases. Trimming took 0 bases from V and 2 from J; bases not matched to a gene: 4. The germline V gene encodes CDR1 SGDLS and CDR2 YYNGEE. CDR3 length: 15 amino acids.

This chain joins TRBV3-1 (or the pseudogene TRBV3-2) and TRBJ2-7; 15 positions match TRBD2. CDR1 is LGHDT and CDR2 is YNNKEL in the germline V gene (reference sequence). Trimming took 4 bases from V and 0 from J; bases not matched to a gene: 7. CDR3 length: 18 amino acids. CDR3: CASSLGLAGGPSSYEQYF. CDR3 DNA sequence: TGTGCCAGCAGCCTGGGACTAGCGGGAGGTCCGAGCTCCTACGAGCAGTACTTC.